Each of the 3 T cell receptor beta chains below was sequenced from the same sample in a study of blood T cell repertoires in COVID-19. Assay used: immunoSEQ multiplex PCR; TCRdb lists only in-frame clones, some missing. Here the sample spans about 94,000 clones, about four fifths being singletons. Sequencing input: peripheral blood. Source of these receptors: a man aged 60 to 69 with acute or convalescent COVID-19.

This clone was seen once. This sequence joins TRBV6-6 and TRBJ1-6; 7 bases match TRBD1. Trimming cost V 2 bases and J 1 base; bases outside gene matches: 2. CDR3 size: 16 residues. CDR1 MNHNY and CDR2 SVGAGI come from the germline V gene (reference sequence). The CDR3 region is CASSYRQGSYNSPLHF. In DNA, the CDR3 is TGTGCCAGCAGTTACCGACAGGGATCCTATAATTCACCCCTCCACTTT.

The rearrangement uses TRBV30 and TRBJ2-5; 8 nucleotides match TRBD1. The CDR3 loop spans 15 amino acids. In germline, CDR1 is GTSNPN, CDR2 SVGIG (reference sequence). V shed 0 bases and J 4 bases; nucleotides not matched to a gene: 7. The CDR3 DNA reads as TGTGCCTGGAGTGTACGACGCAGGGGGCTAGAGACCCAGTACTTC. It codes for CAWSVRRRGLETQYF.

The V call is TRBV4-1, the J call TRBJ2-7, with 8 bases identical to TRBD1. Germline CDR1 and CDR2: MGHRA and YSYEKL. The ends lost 2 bases at V and 6 bases at J; junction bases unmatched: 6. This CDR3 is 14 amino acids long. The CDR3 nucleotides are TGCGCCAGCAGCCAACCCGACAGGGGAACCGAGCAGTACTTC. This translates into CASSQPDRGTEQYF.